This T cell receptor (beta chain) was documented in a study of cytomegalovirus exposure and HLA in healthy donors. Among the roughly 120 subjects of the validation cohort, separate from the roughly 700-subject first cohort, were the donors. This clone showed up just once. TCRdb's table, derived via immunoSEQ multiplex PCR, lists solely in-frame clones and lacks some. The sample has 110,000 to 150,000 clones, around 88% seen once. This clonotype was obtained from a woman aged 18-29 years in good health and CMV-seropositive. The sequenced material came from PBMCs.

The CDR3 region has the DNA TGTGCCACCAGCGAGGGACTAGCGGGGGCGGCGGAGACCCAGTACTTC. Amino acids: CATSEGLAGAAETQYF. The chain carries TRBV15 and TRBJ2-5, with 14 bases lining up with TRBD2. Germline CDR1 reads LNHNV; CDR2 reads YYDKDF (reference sequence). Trimming cost V 5 bases and J 5 bases; bases outside gene matches: 7. This CDR3 has 16 residues.